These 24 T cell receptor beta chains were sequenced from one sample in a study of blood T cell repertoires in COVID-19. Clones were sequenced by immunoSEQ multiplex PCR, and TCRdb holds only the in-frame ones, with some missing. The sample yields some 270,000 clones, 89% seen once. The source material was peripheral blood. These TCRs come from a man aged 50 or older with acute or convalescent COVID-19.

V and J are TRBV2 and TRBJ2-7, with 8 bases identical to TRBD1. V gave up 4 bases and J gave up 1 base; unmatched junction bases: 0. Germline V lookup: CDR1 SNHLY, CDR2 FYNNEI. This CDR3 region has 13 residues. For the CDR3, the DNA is TGTGCCAGCAGTGGGGACAGGTCCTACGAGCAGTACTTC. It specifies CASSGDRSYEQYF.

The DNA of the CDR3 is TGTGCCAGCGGCTGGGGTAGCGGGGGGGCCCGAGATACGCAGTATTTT. Translated: CASGWGSGGARDTQYF. This chain links TRBV11-2 with TRBJ2-3, with 11 nucleotides matching TRBD2. This CDR3 is 16 amino acids long. Germline loops: CDR1 SGHAT, CDR2 FQNNGV. The trim removed 8 bases at V and 5 bases at J, leaving 12 bases unmatched.

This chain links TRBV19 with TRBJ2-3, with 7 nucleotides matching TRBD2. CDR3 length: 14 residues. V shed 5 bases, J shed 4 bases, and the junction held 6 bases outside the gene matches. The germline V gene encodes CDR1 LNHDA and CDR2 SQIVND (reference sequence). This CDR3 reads CASSSPRGADTQYF. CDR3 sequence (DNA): TGTGCCAGTAGTTCCCCTCGGGGGGCAGATACGCAGTATTTT.

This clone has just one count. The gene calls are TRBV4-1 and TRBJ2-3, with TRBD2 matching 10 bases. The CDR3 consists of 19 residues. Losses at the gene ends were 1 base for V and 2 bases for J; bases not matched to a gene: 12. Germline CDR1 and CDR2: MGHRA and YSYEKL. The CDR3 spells CASSQGGVGLAGDTDTQYF. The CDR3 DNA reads TGCGCCAGCAGCCAAGGTGGGGTGGGGCTAGCGGGGGACACAGATACGCAGTATTTT.

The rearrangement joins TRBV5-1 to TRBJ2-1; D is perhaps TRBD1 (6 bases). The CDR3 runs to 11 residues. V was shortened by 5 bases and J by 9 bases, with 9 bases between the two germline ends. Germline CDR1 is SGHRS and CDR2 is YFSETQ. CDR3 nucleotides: TGCGCCAGCAGGGACAGCGGTGAGCAGTTCTTC. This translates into CASRDSGEQFF.

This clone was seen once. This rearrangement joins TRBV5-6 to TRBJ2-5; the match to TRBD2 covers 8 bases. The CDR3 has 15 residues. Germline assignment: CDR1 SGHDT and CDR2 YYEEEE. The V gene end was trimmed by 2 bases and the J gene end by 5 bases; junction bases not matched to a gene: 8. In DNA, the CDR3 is TGTGCCAGCAGCTTCCAGCGGGGGAGGATTGAGACCCAGTACTTC. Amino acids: CASSFQRGRIETQYF. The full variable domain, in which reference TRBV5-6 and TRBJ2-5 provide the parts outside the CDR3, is DAGVTQSPTHLIKTRGQQVTLRCSPKSGHDTVSWYQQALGQGPQFIFQYYEEEERQRGNFPDRFSGHQFPNYSSELNVNALLLGDSALYLCASSFQRGRIETQYFGPGTRLLVL.

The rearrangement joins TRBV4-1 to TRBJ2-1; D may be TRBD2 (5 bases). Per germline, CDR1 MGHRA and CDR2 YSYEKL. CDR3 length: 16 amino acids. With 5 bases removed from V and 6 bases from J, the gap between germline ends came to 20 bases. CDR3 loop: CASSRFLEVFSNEQFF. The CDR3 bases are TGCGCCAGCAGCAGGTTCCTGGAGGTTTTCTCCAATGAGCAGTTCTTC.

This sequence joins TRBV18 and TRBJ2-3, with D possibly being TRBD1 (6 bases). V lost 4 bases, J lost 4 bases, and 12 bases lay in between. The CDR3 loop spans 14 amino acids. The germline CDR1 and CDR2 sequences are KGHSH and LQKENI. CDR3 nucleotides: TGTGCCAGCTCACTAAACACAGGGTCAGATACGCAGTATTTT. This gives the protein CASSLNTGSDTQYF.

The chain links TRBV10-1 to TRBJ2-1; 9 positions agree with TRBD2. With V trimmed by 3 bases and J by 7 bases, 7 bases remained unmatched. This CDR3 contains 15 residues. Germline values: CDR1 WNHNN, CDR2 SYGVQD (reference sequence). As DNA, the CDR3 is TGCGCCAGCAGTGATGGCGGGGGGGCCGGTAATGAGCAGTTCTTC. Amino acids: CASSDGGGAGNEQFF.

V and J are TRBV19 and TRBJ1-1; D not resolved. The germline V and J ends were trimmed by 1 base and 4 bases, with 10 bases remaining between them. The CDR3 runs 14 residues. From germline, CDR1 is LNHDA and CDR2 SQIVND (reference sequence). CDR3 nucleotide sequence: TGTGCCAGTAGTATAGGGCTAGAGATCACTGAAGCTTTCTTT. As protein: CASSIGLEITEAFF.

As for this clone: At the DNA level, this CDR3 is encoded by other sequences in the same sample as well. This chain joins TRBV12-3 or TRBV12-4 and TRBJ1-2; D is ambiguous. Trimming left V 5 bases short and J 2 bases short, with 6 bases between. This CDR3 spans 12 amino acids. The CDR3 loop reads CASSPGNYGYTF. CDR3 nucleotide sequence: TGTGCCAGCAGTCCAGGAAACTATGGCTACACCTTC.

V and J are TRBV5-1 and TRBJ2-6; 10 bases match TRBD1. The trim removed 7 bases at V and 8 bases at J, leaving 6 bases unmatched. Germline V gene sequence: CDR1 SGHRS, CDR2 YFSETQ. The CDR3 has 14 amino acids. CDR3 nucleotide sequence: TGCGCCAGCTCCTGGGACAGGGGCACCAACGTCCTGACTTTC. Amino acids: CASSWDRGTNVLTF.

CDR3 loop: CASSVSGTGVTEAFF. CDR3 nucleotides: TGTGCCAGCAGCGTCTCCGGGACAGGGGTCACTGAAGCTTTCTTT. This sequence joins TRBV9 and TRBJ1-1; 10 bases are shared with TRBD1. Germline V lookup: CDR1 SGDLS, CDR2 YYNGEE. The V and J ends lost 2 bases and 4 bases, in that order; junction bases with no gene match: 5. CDR3 size: 15 residues.

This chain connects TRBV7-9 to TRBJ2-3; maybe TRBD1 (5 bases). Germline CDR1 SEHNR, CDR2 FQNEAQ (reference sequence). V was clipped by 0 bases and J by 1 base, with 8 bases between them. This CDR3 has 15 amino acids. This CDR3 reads CASSLAVRGTDTQYF. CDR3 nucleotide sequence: TGTGCCAGCAGCTTAGCGGTCAGGGGCACAGATACGCAGTATTTT.

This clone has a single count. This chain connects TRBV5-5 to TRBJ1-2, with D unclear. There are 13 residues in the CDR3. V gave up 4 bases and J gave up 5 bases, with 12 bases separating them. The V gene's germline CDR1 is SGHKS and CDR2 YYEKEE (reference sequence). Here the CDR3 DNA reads TGTGCCAGCAGCGACAAGATTCGATATGGCTACACCTTC. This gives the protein CASSDKIRYGYTF.

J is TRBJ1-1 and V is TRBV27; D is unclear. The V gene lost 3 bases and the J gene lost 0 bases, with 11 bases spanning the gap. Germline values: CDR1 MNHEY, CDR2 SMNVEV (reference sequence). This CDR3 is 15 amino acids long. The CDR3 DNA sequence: TGTGCCAGCAGTTTCGGACTATCTTTGAACACTGAAGCTTTCTTT. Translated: CASSFGLSLNTEAFF.

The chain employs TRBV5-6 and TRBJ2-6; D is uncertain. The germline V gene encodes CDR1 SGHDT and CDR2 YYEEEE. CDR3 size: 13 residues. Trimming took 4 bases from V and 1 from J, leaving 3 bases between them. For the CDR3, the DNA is TGTGCCAGCAGCCTGTCTGGGGCCAACGTCCTGACTTTC. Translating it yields CASSLSGANVLTF.

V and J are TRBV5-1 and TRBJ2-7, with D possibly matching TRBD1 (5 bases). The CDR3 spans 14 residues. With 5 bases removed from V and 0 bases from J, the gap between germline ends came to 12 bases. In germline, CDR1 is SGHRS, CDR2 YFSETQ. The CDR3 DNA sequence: TGCGCCAGCAGTGTGGACACGAGCTCCTACGAGCAGTACTTC. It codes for CASSVDTSSYEQYF.

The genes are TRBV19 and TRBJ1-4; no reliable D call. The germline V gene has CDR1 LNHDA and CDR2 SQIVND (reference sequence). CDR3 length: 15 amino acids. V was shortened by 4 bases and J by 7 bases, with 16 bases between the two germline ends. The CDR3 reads CASSRQGAVGEKLFF. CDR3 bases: TGTGCCAGTAGTAGGCAAGGAGCGGTGGGTGAAAAACTGTTTTTT.

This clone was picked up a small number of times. The CDR3 DNA reads TGTGCCAGTAGTAACGGAGGACCCGGCACAGATACGCAGTATTTT. The encoded protein is CASSNGGPGTDTQYF. This chain connects TRBV19 to TRBJ2-3, with a possible D match to TRBD2 (5 bases). The CDR3 has 15 residues. V dropped 4 bases and J dropped 1 base, with 12 bases sitting between them. The germline gives CDR1 LNHDA, CDR2 SQIVND (reference sequence).

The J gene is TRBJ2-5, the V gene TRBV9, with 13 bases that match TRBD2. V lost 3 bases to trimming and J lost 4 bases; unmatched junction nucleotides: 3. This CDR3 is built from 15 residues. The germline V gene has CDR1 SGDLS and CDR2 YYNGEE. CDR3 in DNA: TGTGCCAGCAGCGCCGGACTAGCGGGAGTAGAGACCCAGTACTTC. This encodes CASSAGLAGVETQYF.

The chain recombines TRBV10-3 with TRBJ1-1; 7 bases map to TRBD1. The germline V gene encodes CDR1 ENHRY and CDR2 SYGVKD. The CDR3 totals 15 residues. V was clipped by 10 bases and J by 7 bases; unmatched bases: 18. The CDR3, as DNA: TGTGCCACTAGTTCCGGGACAGTCGAAGGTGGTGAAGCTTTCTTT. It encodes CATSSGTVEGGEAFF.

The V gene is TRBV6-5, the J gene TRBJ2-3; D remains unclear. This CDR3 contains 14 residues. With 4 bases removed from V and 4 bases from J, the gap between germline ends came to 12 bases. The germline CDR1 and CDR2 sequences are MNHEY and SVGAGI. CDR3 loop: CASSFVRSADTQYF. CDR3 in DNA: TGTGCCAGCAGTTTTGTCAGGTCCGCAGATACGCAGTATTTT.

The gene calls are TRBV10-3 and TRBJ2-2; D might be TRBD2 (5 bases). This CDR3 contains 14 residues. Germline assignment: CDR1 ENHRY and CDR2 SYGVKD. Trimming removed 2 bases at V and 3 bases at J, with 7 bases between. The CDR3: CAISEPGDTGELFF. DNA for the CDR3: TGTGCCATCAGTGAGCCCGGGGACACCGGGGAGCTGTTTTTT.